The 26 T cell receptor beta chains in this list originate from one sample, sequenced in a study of CXCR3-negative and CXCR3-positive naive CD8 T cells. Each TRB cDNA library was prepared by 5' RACE (with UMI labels). With the 5' RACE reads reprocessed, TCRdb shows one record per CDR3 protein and no DNA. This table holds about 40,000 distinct CDR3 sequences. Specimen: memory CD8+ T cells from blood. Receptors were obtained from a human donor in good health. Some clones in this sample may be carry-over from other donors' samples.

The J gene is TRBJ2-1, the V gene TRBV18. This CDR3 region has 13 residues. Germline CDR1 is KGHSH and CDR2 is LQKENI. The CDR3 region is CASSPIYYNEQFF.

The chain uses TRBV6-4 and TRBJ2-3; TCRdb reports TRBD1, a call that lacks DNA to check it against. This CDR3 is built from 14 residues. Germline loops: CDR1 MRHNA, CDR2 SNTAGT. CDR3 in amino acids: CASSDSTGPDTQYF.

The rearrangement joins TRBV15 to TRBJ2-7; no DNA is available, so the TRBD1 call from TCRdb remains unchecked. Germline-derived CDR1 and CDR2 are LNHNV and YYDKDF (reference sequence). The CDR3 has 16 amino acids. The CDR3: CATSRDDGDPQREQYF. The entire variable domain, with the rest obtained from reference TRBV15 and TRBJ2-7, is as follows: DAMVIQNPRYQVTQFGKPVTLSCSQTLNHNVMYWYQQKSSQAPKLLFHYYDKDFNNEADTPDNFQSRRPNTSFCFLDIRSPGLGDTAMYLCATSRDDGDPQREQYFGPGTRLTVT.

The V gene is TRBV29-1, the J gene TRBJ2-5; TCRdb returns TRBD2, unconfirmable since there is no DNA. The CDR3 has 14 amino acids. Per germline, CDR1 SQVTM and CDR2 ANQGSEA. The CDR3 loop is CSVEPAGEQETQYF. The full variable domain, with the rest looked up from reference TRBV29-1 and TRBJ2-5, is SAVISQKPSRDICQRGTSLTIQCQVDSQVTMMFWYRQQPGQSLTLIATANQGSEATYESGFVIDKFPISRPNLTFSTLTVSNMSPEDSSIYLCSVEPAGEQETQYFGPGTRLLVL.

The CDR3: CASSTSTGISYEQYF. V and J are TRBV28 and TRBJ2-7. This CDR3 comprises 15 residues. The germline CDR1 and CDR2 sequences are MDHEN and SYDVKM.

This chain joins TRBV7-9 and TRBJ1-1. The CDR3 is made up of 16 amino acids. Germline assignment: CDR1 SEHNR and CDR2 FQNEAQ (reference sequence). CDR3 protein: CASSLAVGQKNTEAFF.

The CDR3 loop reads CASSYISSYYEQYF. The genes are TRBV6-2 or TRBV6-3 and TRBJ2-7. Germline lookup yields CDR1 MNHEY and CDR2 SVGEGT. The CDR3 contains 14 residues.

The rearrangement joins TRBV7-9 to TRBJ2-1; there is no DNA to check the TCRdb D call of TRBD2. CDR1 and CDR2 from the germline V gene are SEHNR and FQNEAQ (reference sequence). CDR3 length equals 15 residues. CDR3 in amino acids: CASSLPAGGYNEQFF. Full variable domain (rest looked up from reference TRBV7-9 and TRBJ2-1): DTGVSQNPRHKITKRGQNVTFRCDPISEHNRLYWYRQTLGQGPEFLTYFQNEAQLEKSRLLSDRFSAERPKGSFSTLEIQRTEQGDSAMYLCASSLPAGGYNEQFFGPGTRLTVL.

The V and J genes are TRBV7-9 and TRBJ2-4; TCRdb names TRBD1, which stays unverified in the absence of DNA. Germline V lookup: CDR1 SEHNR, CDR2 FQNEAQ (reference sequence). This CDR3 region has 16 residues. CDR3 region: CASSSENGGAKNIQYF.

CDR3: CASSDGGTYNEQFF. The chain combines TRBV28 with TRBJ2-1; TCRdb's D call, TRBD2, is unchecked because there is no DNA. From germline, CDR1 is MDHEN and CDR2 SYDVKM. The CDR3 is 14 residues long.

The rearrangement links TRBV20-1 to TRBJ1-2; checking the TCRdb D call of TRBD1 is not possible without DNA. This CDR3 region has 13 residues. Germline V CDR1 and CDR2: DFQATT, SNEGSKA (reference sequence). This chain's CDR3 is CSAVGDTVYGYTF.

The chain is built from TRBV12-3 or TRBV12-4 and TRBJ2-3; TCRdb gives TRBD1 as the D gene, but with no DNA this cannot be confirmed. CDR3 size: 17 residues. CDR3 region: CASSLVSQGPNADTQYF.

The rearrangement joins TRBV29-1 to TRBJ2-7; no DNA is available, so the TRBD1 call from TCRdb remains unchecked. The CDR3 consists of 12 residues. CDR1 and CDR2 (germline): SQVTM, ANQGSEA. This CDR3 reads CSVPGRTYEQYF.

This rearrangement joins TRBV4-1 to TRBJ2-3; TCRdb names TRBD1, which stays unverified in the absence of DNA. The CDR3 consists of 14 residues. The germline CDR1 and CDR2 sequences are MGHRA and YSYEKL. This CDR3 reads CASSQLGGTDTQYF.

J is TRBJ2-3 and V is TRBV7-9; TCRdb lists TRBD2, though no DNA is available to test this call. The CDR3 consists of 13 residues. Per the germline V gene, CDR1 is SEHNR and CDR2 is FQNEAQ (reference sequence). This CDR3 is CASSPRDRDTQYF.

The chain links TRBV29-1 to TRBJ2-2; TCRdb's assignment of TRBD1 cannot be checked, as there is no DNA. Germline V CDR1 and CDR2: SQVTM, ANQGSEA. The CDR3 runs to 13 residues. CDR3 region: CSVVQEDRGELFF.

This rearrangement joins TRBV20-1 to TRBJ1-1; checking the TCRdb D call of TRBD1 is not possible without DNA. Germline loops: CDR1 DFQATT, CDR2 SNEGSKA (reference sequence). The CDR3 length is 13 residues. Here the CDR3 reads CSAPDTTNTEAFF.

The genes are TRBV25-1 and TRBJ2-1. The length of the CDR3 is 12 residues. Germline V CDR1 and CDR2: MGHDK, SYGVNS. CDR3 in amino acids: CASSEEINEQFF.

J is TRBJ2-3 and V is TRBV29-1; TCRdb's D call, TRBD1, is unchecked because there is no DNA. The CDR3 spans 15 residues. The germline gives CDR1 SQVTM, CDR2 ANQGSEA. CDR3 sequence reads: CSVTGWGAGTDTQYF.

This chain connects TRBV4-1 to TRBJ2-7. The CDR3 totals 12 residues. Germline V lookup: CDR1 MGHRA, CDR2 YSYEKL. The CDR3 sequence: CASSHTASEQYF.

CDR3 sequence reads: CASSVTSGGANNEQFF. The J gene is TRBJ2-1, the V gene TRBV9; TCRdb's D call, TRBD1, is unchecked because there is no DNA. Germline CDR1 SGDLS, CDR2 YYNGEE. CDR3 length: 16 amino acids.

The V gene is TRBV20-1, the J gene TRBJ1-4. The CDR3 loop spans 15 amino acids. CDR1 and CDR2 (germline): DFQATT, SNEGSKA (reference sequence). The CDR3 reads CSARDVSGIREKLFF.

This clonotype is deemed medium-sized by its frequency. The chain has TRBV6-4 and TRBJ2-3; no DNA is available, so the TRBD2 call from TCRdb remains unchecked. Germline loops: CDR1 MRHNA, CDR2 SNTAGT. The CDR3 has 16 residues. The CDR3 sequence is CASSETSGGSTDTQYF.

The gene calls are TRBV4-2 and TRBJ2-7; no DNA is available, so the TRBD1 call from TCRdb remains unchecked. This CDR3 has 14 residues. The germline V gene encodes CDR1 LGHNA and CDR2 YNFKEQ. The CDR3 is CASSPGTEPYEQYF.

This rearrangement joins TRBV7-3 to TRBJ2-2; checking the TCRdb D call of TRBD2 is not possible without DNA. Per germline, CDR1 SGHTA and CDR2 FQGTGA. This CDR3 has 18 amino acids. CDR3 protein: CASSLLAGGLTNTGELFF.

This sequence joins TRBV12-3 or TRBV12-4 and TRBJ2-3; with no DNA, the TCRdb D assignment of TRBD2 cannot be verified. The length of the CDR3 is 12 residues. This CDR3 reads CASRRGGDTQYF.